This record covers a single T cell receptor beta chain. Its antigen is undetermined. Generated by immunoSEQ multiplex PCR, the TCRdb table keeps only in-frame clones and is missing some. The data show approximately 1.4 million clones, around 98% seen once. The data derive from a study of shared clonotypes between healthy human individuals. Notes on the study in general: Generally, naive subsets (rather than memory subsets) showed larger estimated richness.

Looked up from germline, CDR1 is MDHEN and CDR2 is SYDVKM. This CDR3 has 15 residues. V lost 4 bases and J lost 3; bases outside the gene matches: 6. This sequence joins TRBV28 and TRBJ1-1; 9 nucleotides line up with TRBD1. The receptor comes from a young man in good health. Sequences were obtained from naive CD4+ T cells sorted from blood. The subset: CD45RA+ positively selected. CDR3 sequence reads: CASSSSTGGYTEAFF. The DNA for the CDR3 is TGTGCCAGCAGTTCCTCGACAGGGGGGTACACTGAAGCTTTCTTT.